This TCR beta chain stems from a study of T cell responses to AZD1222 COVID-19 vaccine. Study-level results: CD4 TCRs covered the whole spike, strongest at regions 160-218 and 743-854.

Remarks on this clone: Its antigen remains unknown.

The V gene's germline CDR1 is LGHNA and CDR2 YNFKEQ. Trimming took off 0 bases at V and 8 bases at J, with 13 bases between the two ends. CDR3 size: 14 residues. Using immunoSEQ multiplex PCR, the repertoire was profiled, and TCRdb retains in-frame clones only, with some absent. In the table there are 100,000 to 150,000 clones, over 75% of which are singletons. The source material was peripheral blood, sampled on day 0 of AZD1222 vaccination. This sequence was found in an adult in good health. The chain couples TRBV4-2 to TRBJ1-1; D ambiguous. The CDR3 DNA follows: TGTGCCAGCAGCCAAGAACACCTTACGGGAGAAGCTTTCTTT. Translated, it gives CASSQEHLTGEAFF.